What follows describes a single T cell receptor (beta chain). Antigen: not known. The data originate from a study of CD8+ T cells in alopecia areata. Reverse transcription of extracted RNA yielded cDNA, which provided the sequencing template. Profiling relied on immunoSEQ multiplex PCR, and the TCRdb table lists in-frame clones only, not all of them. The table includes 190,000 or so clones, over 45% detected once. V lost 2 bases, J lost 3 bases, and 13 bases lay in between. CDR3 length: 15 residues. Germline V CDR1 and CDR2: KGHSH, LQKENI. Treatment noted: oral pan-JAK inhibitor, 5-10 mg twice daily. Study results and caveats: Normal skin contains resident alphabeta T cells, and these are also sequenced in scalp samples. Uncertainty remains about how baseline CD8+ expansion links to response, with one nonresponder.

The V call is TRBV18, the J call TRBJ1-1; D ambiguous. This material consisted of CD4+ T cells sorted from blood, taken at week 24, from a patient treated with tofacitinib. This clonotype was obtained from a human donor with alopecia areata. This CDR3 reads CASSPGVRADTEAFF. CDR3 sequence (DNA): TGTGCCAGCTCACCAGGGGTACGAGCGGACACTGAAGCTTTCTTT.